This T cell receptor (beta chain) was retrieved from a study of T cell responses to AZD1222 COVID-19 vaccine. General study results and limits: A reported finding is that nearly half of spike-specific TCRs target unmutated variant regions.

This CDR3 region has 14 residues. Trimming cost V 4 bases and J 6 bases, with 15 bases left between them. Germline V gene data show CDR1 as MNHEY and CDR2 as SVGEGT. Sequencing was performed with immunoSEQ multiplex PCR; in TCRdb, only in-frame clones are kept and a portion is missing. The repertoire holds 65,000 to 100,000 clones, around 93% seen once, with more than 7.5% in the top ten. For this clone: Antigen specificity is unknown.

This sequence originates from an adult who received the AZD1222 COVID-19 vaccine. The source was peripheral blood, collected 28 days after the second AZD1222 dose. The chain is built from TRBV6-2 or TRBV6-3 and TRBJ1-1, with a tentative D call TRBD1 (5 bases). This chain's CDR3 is CASSWGGRVAEAFF. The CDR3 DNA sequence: TGTGCCAGCAGTTGGGGGGGGAGAGTAGCTGAAGCTTTCTTT.